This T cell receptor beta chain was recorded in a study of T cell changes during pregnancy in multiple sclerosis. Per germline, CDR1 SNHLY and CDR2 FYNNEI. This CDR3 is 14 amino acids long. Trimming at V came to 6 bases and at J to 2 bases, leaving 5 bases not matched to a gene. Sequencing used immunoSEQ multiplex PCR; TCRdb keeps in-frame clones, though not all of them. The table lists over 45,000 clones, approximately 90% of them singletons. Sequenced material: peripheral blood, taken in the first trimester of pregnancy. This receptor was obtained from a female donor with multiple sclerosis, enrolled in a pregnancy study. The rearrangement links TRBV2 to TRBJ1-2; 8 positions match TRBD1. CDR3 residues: CASRYRQGNYGYTF. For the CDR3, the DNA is TGTGCCAGCAGGTACCGACAGGGGAACTATGGCTACACCTTC. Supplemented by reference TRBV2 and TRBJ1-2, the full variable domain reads EPEVTQTPSHQVTQMGQEVILRCVPISNHLYFYWYRQILGQKVEFLVSFYNNEISEKSEIFDDQFSVERPDGSNFTLKIRSTKLEDSAMYFCASRYRQGNYGYTFGSGTRLTVV.